These 17 T cell receptor beta chains came from one sample sequenced in a study of identifying expanded T cells in peripheral blood. Clones were read by immunoSEQ multiplex PCR, and TCRdb kept only the in-frame ones, dropping some. Of about 100,000 clones listed, approximately 88% are singletons. The source material was blood. These receptors came from a person between 18 and 75 years old in good health.

The chain links TRBV19 to TRBJ2-3; D remains ambiguous. Germline values: CDR1 LNHDA, CDR2 SQIVND (reference sequence). This CDR3 is built from 11 residues. Trimming shortened V by 5 bases and J by 3 bases, and 3 bases separated the two germline ends. The CDR3 coding sequence is TGTGCCAGTAGTTTAACAGATACGCAGTATTTT. It encodes CASSLTDTQYF. The full variable domain, with the rest looked up from reference TRBV19 and TRBJ2-3, is DGGITQSPKYLFRKEGQNVTLSCEQNLNHDAMYWYRQDPGQGLRLIYYSQIVNDFQKGDIAEGYSVSREKKESFPLTVTSAQKNPTAFYLCASSLTDTQYFGPGTRLTVL.

V usage is TRBV5-1 and J usage is TRBJ2-3, with 8 bases lining up with TRBD1. The J segment lost 5 bases and the V segment lost 2 bases, leaving 7 bases of the junction unmatched. Germline CDR1 SGHRS, CDR2 YFSETQ. CDR3 length equals 15 residues. The CDR3 sequence: CASSLAGGLGDTQYF. In DNA form, the CDR3 reads TGCGCCAGCAGCTTAGCAGGGGGCTTGGGAGATACGCAGTATTTT.

V gene TRBV27 combines with J gene TRBJ2-7; D may be TRBD2 (7 bases). The V gene lost 4 bases and the J gene lost 6 bases, with 19 bases spanning the gap. The CDR3 contains 15 residues. CDR1 MNHEY and CDR2 SMNVEV come from the germline V gene (reference sequence). The CDR3 coding sequence is TGTGCCAGCAGTTGGGGGGGCCCCGTCTTTAGCGAGCAGTACTTC. Translating it yields CASSWGGPVFSEQYF.

CDR3 protein: CASLSGNEKLFF. CDR3 in DNA: TGTGCCTCCCTGTCGGGTAATGAAAAACTGTTTTTT. The V call is TRBV9, the J call TRBJ1-4, with D hard to call. The CDR3 is made up of 12 amino acids. Germline values: CDR1 SGDLS, CDR2 YYNGEE. Between the trimmed V and J ends, which lost 10 bases and 4 bases, there was a span of 11 bases.

The J gene is TRBJ2-3, the V gene TRBV7-2, with no clear D. In germline, CDR1 is SGHTA, CDR2 FQGNSA. V lost 1 base and J lost 10, with 18 bases in between. There are 15 residues in the CDR3. The CDR3 is CASSLGNPGLGSQYF. The CDR3 nucleotides read TGTGCCAGCAGCTTAGGAAACCCGGGCCTGGGATCGCAGTATTTT.

The genes are TRBV2 and TRBJ1-6, with D possibly TRBD1 on 6 matching bases. CDR1 and CDR2 from the germline V gene are SNHLY and FYNNEI. Trimming removed 5 bases at V and 10 bases at J, with 18 bases between. CDR3 length: 15 residues. This chain's CDR3 is CASSRGGQGRSPLHF. CDR3 nucleotides: TGTGCCAGCAGTAGAGGGGGGCAGGGTAGATCACCCCTCCACTTT. Using reference TRBV2 and TRBJ1-6 for the parts outside the CDR3, the full variable domain is EPEVTQTPSHQVTQMGQEVILRCVPISNHLYFYWYRQILGQKVEFLVSFYNNEISEKSEIFDDQFSVERPDGSNFTLKIRSTKLEDSAMYFCASSRGGQGRSPLHFGNGTRLTVT.

This chain joins TRBV4-2 and TRBJ2-2; weak D call: TRBD1 (5 bases). CDR3 size: 17 residues. V was trimmed by 4 bases and J by 0 bases, leaving 15 bases between them. Per the germline V gene, CDR1 is LGHNA and CDR2 is YNFKEQ. The CDR3, as DNA: TGTGCCAGCAGCCCCCGCAGGGCGGATTCGAACACCGGGGAGCTGTTTTTT. It specifies CASSPRRADSNTGELFF.

This chain connects TRBV27 to TRBJ1-1, with D perhaps TRBD1 (5 bases). V was shortened by 7 bases and J by 7 bases, with 16 bases between the two germline ends. The germline V gene encodes CDR1 MNHEY and CDR2 SMNVEV (reference sequence). The CDR3 runs 13 residues. In DNA form, the CDR3 reads TGTGCCAGCACCAACCAGAGGAGGGGTGAAGCTTTCTTT. It specifies CASTNQRRGEAFF.

The chain links TRBV30 to TRBJ2-5; 8 bases match TRBD2. The CDR3 is 17 amino acids. J gave up 7 bases and V 1 base, and 17 bases lay outside the gene matches. Germline CDR1 GTSNPN, CDR2 SVGIG (reference sequence). CDR3 sequence: CAWSGRASGGLPGTQYF. The CDR3 bases are TGTGCCTGGAGTGGACGGGCCAGCGGGGGCCTCCCGGGGACCCAGTACTTC.

Here the CDR3 reads CASSLDQDQETQYF. In DNA form, the CDR3 reads TGTGCCAGCAGCTTAGATCAGGACCAAGAGACCCAGTACTTC. The V call is TRBV11-3, the J call TRBJ2-5, with D uncertain. Germline V gene sequence: CDR1 SGHNT, CDR2 YENEEA. V was shortened by 0 bases and J by 0 bases, with 5 bases between the two germline ends. This CDR3 region has 14 residues.

The rearrangement uses TRBV30 and TRBJ1-1; D uncertain. Germline V gives CDR1 GTSNPN, CDR2 SVGIG (reference sequence). The CDR3 covers 12 residues. Trimming cost V 8 bases and J 0 bases, with 10 bases left between them. CDR3: CARGLVNTEAFF. DNA of the CDR3: TGTGCCCGAGGGTTGGTGAACACTGAAGCTTTCTTT.

This clone came up a few times. The chain carries TRBV6-5 and TRBJ1-6, with D possibly TRBD1 on 6 matching bases. The CDR3 runs to 13 residues. Germline CDR1 MNHEY, CDR2 SVGAGI. Trimming took 1 base from V and 10 from J, leaving 8 bases between them. Written as DNA, the CDR3 is TGTGCCAGCAGTTACTATGGGGGCTCACCCCTCCACTTT. This codes for CASSYYGGSPLHF.

This chain links TRBV19 with TRBJ1-2; D is uncertain. CDR3 length equals 14 residues. V shed 5 bases and J shed 4 bases, with 14 bases lying between them. CDR1 and CDR2 from the germline V gene are LNHDA and SQIVND (reference sequence). The CDR3 coding sequence is TGTGCCAGTAGTCCCCGGGCGCGGACCTATGGCTACACCTTC. It translates to CASSPRARTYGYTF.

The gene calls are TRBV13 and TRBJ2-7, with a possible D match to TRBD1 (5 bases). Trimming pared 2 bases from V and 2 bases from J, leaving 7 bases between. This CDR3 spans 13 amino acids. CDR1 is PRHDT, CDR2 FYEKMQ, per germline (reference sequence). This chain's CDR3 is CASSLQGTYEQYF. The CDR3 DNA reads TGTGCCAGCAGCTTACAGGGTACCTACGAGCAGTACTTC.

J is TRBJ2-5 and V is TRBV9; D might be TRBD2 (6 bases). The germline V gene has CDR1 SGDLS and CDR2 YYNGEE. The CDR3 extends over 14 amino acids. V gave up 0 bases and J gave up 5 bases, with 11 bases separating them. The CDR3 protein is CASSVVGGTETQYF. CDR3 bases: TGTGCCAGCAGCGTAGTCGGGGGAACCGAGACCCAGTACTTC.

This clone was recorded once. This chain uses TRBV5-4 with TRBJ1-6, with D possibly matching TRBD1 (5 bases). The CDR3 loop spans 17 amino acids. Per the germline V gene, CDR1 is SGHNT and CDR2 is YYREEE (reference sequence). V lost 4 bases and J lost 0, with 14 bases in between. The CDR3 sequence: CASSAGGIRSYNSPLHF. CDR3 nucleotides: TGTGCCAGCAGCGCGGGGGGGATCCGCTCCTATAATTCACCCCTCCACTTT. The full variable domain, rest sourced from reference TRBV5-4 and TRBJ1-6, is ETGVTQSPTHLIKTRGQQVTLRCSSQSGHNTVSWYQQALGQGPQFIFQYYREEENGRGNFPPRFSGLQFPNYSSELNVNALELDDSALYLCASSAGGIRSYNSPLHFGNGTRLTVT.

This chain links TRBV20-1 with TRBJ2-7, with D perhaps TRBD1 or TRBD2 (5 bases each). The germline gives CDR1 DFQATT, CDR2 SNEGSKA (reference sequence). There are 10 residues in the CDR3. V was cut by 5 bases and J by 3 bases, with 5 bases left in between. CDR3 DNA sequence: TGCAGTGCTGGGGGCTACGAGCAGTACTTC. Protein: CSAGGYEQYF.